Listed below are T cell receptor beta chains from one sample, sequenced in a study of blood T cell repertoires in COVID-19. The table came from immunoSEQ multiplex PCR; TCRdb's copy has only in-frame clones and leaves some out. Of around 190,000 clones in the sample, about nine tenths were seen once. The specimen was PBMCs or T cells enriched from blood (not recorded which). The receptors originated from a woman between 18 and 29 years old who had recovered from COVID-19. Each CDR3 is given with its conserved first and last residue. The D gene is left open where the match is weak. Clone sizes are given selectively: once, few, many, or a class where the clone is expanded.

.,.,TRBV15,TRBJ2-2,CATSREVVAANTGELFF,TGTGCCACCAGCAGAGAGGTCGTGGCTGCGAACACCGGGGAGCTGTTTTTT
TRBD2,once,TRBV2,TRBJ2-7,CASTPAGDYEQYF,TGTGCCAGCACCCCAGCGGGAGACTACGAGCAGTACTTC
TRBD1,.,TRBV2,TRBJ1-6,CASSLSTGGNSPLHF,TGTGCCAGCAGTCTATCGACAGGGGGCAATTCACCCCTCCACTTT
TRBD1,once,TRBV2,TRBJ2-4,CASSEARGQGAKNIQYF,TGTGCCAGCAGTGAAGCCAGGGGACAGGGGGCCAAAAACATTCAGTACTTC
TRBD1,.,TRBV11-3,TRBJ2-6,CASSMRDSSGANVLTF,TGTGCCAGCAGCATGAGGGACAGCTCTGGGGCCAACGTCCTGACTTTC
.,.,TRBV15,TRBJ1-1,CATSRGGNTEAFF,TGTGCCACCAGCAGAGGAGGGAACACTGAAGCTTTCTTT
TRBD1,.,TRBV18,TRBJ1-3,CASSPDRISGNTIYF,TGTGCCAGCTCACCGGACAGGATCTCTGGAAACACCATATATTTT
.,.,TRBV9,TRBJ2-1,CASSSREAGFNEQFF,TGTGCCAGCAGCTCCCGAGAGGCGGGGTTCAATGAGCAGTTCTTC
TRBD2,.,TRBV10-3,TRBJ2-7,CATRLAGEYEQYF,TGTGCCACACGACTAGCGGGGGAGTACGAGCAGTACTTC
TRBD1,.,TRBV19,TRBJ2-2,CASGLQGANTGELFF,TGTGCCAGTGGTCTGCAGGGGGCAAACACCGGGGAGCTGTTTTTT
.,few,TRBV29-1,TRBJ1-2,CSVIKEATNYGYTF,TGCAGCGTTATAAAGGAGGCCACAAACTATGGCTACACCTTC
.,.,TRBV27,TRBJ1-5,CASSLARSGQPQHF,TGTGCCAGCAGTTTAGCCAGGTCTGGGCAGCCCCAGCATTTT
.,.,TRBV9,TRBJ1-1,CASSLRLRRGTGTEAFF,TGTGCCAGCAGCTTGAGACTCAGACGGGGCACAGGGACTGAAGCTTTCTTT
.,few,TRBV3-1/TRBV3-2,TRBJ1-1,CASSQETGNTEAFF,TGTGCCAGCAGCCAAGAAACGGGGAACACTGAAGCTTTCTTT
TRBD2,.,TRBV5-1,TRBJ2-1,CASSLARGTSGTNEQFF,TGCGCCAGCAGCTTGGCCCGTGGGACTAGCGGAACTAATGAGCAGTTCTTC
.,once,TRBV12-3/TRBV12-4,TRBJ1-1,CASRGGAPTEAFF,TGTGCCAGCAGGGGGGGGGCACCCACTGAAGCTTTCTTT
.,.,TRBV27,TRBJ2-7,CASSYTPTRTTNEQYF,TGTGCCAGCTCCTATACGCCGACAAGGACTACCAACGAGCAGTACTTC
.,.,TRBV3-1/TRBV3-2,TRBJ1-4,CASSQERTTTNEKLFF,TGTGCCAGCAGCCAAGAACGGACTACAACTAATGAAAAACTGTTTTTT
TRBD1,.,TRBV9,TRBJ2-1,CASSDDRGLNEQFF,TGTGCCAGCAGCGACGACAGGGGTCTCAATGAGCAGTTCTTC
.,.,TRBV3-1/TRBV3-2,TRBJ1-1,CASSQVNMDTEAFF,TGTGCCAGCAGCCAAGTTAACATGGACACTGAAGCTTTCTTT
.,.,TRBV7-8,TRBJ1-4,CASSLAAGANEKLFF,TGTGCCAGCAGCTTAGCGGCGGGGGCTAATGAAAAACTGTTTTTT
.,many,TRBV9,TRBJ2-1,CASSVVSGMWLFF,TGTGCCAGCAGCGTAGTCAGCGGCATGTGGCTGTTCTTC
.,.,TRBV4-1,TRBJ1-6,CASSQEQDNSPLHF,TGCGCCAGCAGCCAAGAGCAGGATAATTCACCCCTCCACTTT
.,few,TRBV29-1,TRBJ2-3,CSVEGQGFADTQYF,TGCAGCGTTGAAGGGCAGGGTTTCGCAGATACGCAGTATTTT
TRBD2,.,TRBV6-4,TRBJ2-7,CASSDSSVAGSYEQYF,TGTGCCAGCAGTGACTCGTCGGTAGCGGGGTCCTACGAGCAGTACTTC